A selection of T cell receptor beta chains follows, all from one sample in a study of T cell responses to AZD1222 COVID-19 vaccine. Generated by immunoSEQ multiplex PCR, the TCRdb table keeps only in-frame clones and is missing some. The sample lists about 150,000 clones, 90% occurring once. Sequenced material: peripheral blood, taken on day 0 of AZD1222 vaccination. The receptors derive from an adult in good health. CDR3s include the opening cysteine and the closing phenylalanine or tryptophan. D genes are given only for firm matches. Not every row has a clone size; where given, it reads once, few, many or a size class.

abundance	j_gene	v_gene	d_gene	CDR3nt	CDR3aa
-	TRBJ2-1	TRBV2	-	TGTGCCAGCTCGAGCGAGTCCTACAATGAGCAGTTCTTC	CASSSESYNEQFF
-	TRBJ2-3	TRBV19	-	TGTGCCAGTAGTATAGACTCCTCTAGCACAGATACGCAGTATTTT	CASSIDSSSTDTQYF
-	TRBJ2-5	TRBV5-1	-	TGCGCCAGCAGCTCGCAGGGGTGGGAGACCCAGTACTTC	CASSSQGWETQYF
-	TRBJ2-7	TRBV6-5	-	TGTGCCAGCAGTTACTCTACGGGGATCTACGAGCAGTACTTC	CASSYSTGIYEQYF
-	TRBJ1-2	TRBV18	-	TGTGCCAGCTCACCCACCTCTCTGGATGGCTACACCTTC	CASSPTSLDGYTF
-	TRBJ2-6	TRBV7-3	TRBD2	TGTGCCAGCAGTCTCATCGGGAGGGCATCTGGGGCCAACGTCCTGACTTTC	CASSLIGRASGANVLTF
-	TRBJ2-7	TRBV7-9	TRBD2	TGTGCCAGCAGCTCCCCGGGGGGCTCCTACGAGCAGTACTTC	CASSSPGGSYEQYF
few	TRBJ1-2	TRBV5-1	-	TGCGCCAGCAGCGGCGGCGGGACACGGGGCTATGGCTACACCTTC	CASSGGGTRGYGYTF
-	TRBJ2-3	TRBV9	-	TGTGCCAGCAGCGTAAAAATCGGAGGGGCAGATACGCAGTATTTT	CASSVKIGGADTQYF
-	TRBJ2-1	TRBV4-3	-	TGCGCCAGCAGCCGGGCGAACGGTGAGCAGTTCTTC	CASSRANGEQFF
-	TRBJ1-2	TRBV7-9	-	TGTGCCAGCAGCATACAAACGCCCCACAGGGATCTCAACTATGGCTACACCTTC	CASSIQTPHRDLNYGYTF
-	TRBJ1-1	TRBV9	-	TGTGCCAGCAGCGTAGTTCGAGGGGCTATCACTGAAGCTTTCTTT	CASSVVRGAITEAFF
-	TRBJ1-2	TRBV5-8	TRBD1	TGTGCCAGCAGCTTGAAAGGACAGGCCTATGGCTACACCTTC	CASSLKGQAYGYTF
-	TRBJ1-3	TRBV19	-	TGTGCCAGTAGGCGAACAGGGTTTGGAAACACCATATATTTT	CASRRTGFGNTIYF
-	TRBJ2-4	TRBV6-6	TRBD2	TGTGCCAGCACCCTCGCAGCGGGGGGGCCCCAAAACATTCAGTACTTC	CASTLAAGGPQNIQYF
few	TRBJ2-3	TRBV18	-	TGTGCCAGCTCGCCGGAAAGCACAGATACGCAGTATTTT	CASSPESTDTQYF
-	TRBJ1-1	TRBV6-2/TRBV6-3	-	TGTGCCAGCAGTTACTCGGAGAACACTGAAGCTTTCTTT	CASSYSENTEAFF
-	TRBJ1-6	TRBV5-4	-	TGTGCCAGCAGCTTGGGGTGGGTACGGAATTCACCCCTCCACTTT	CASSLGWVRNSPLHF
-	TRBJ2-7	TRBV6-5	-	TGTGCCAGCAGTCAGACTGTCCTCTTGGACGAGCAGTACTTC	CASSQTVLLDEQYF
-	TRBJ2-7	TRBV7-9	-	TGTGCCAGCAGCCTCTCCTCGGGGATCGACGAGCAGTACTTC	CASSLSSGIDEQYF
-	TRBJ2-5	TRBV5-6	-	TGTGCCAGCAGCCAACAGGGACGCGAGACCCAGTACTTC	CASSQQGRETQYF
-	TRBJ2-7	TRBV9	-	TGTGCCAGCAGCGGGGACGGCTACGAGCAGTACTTC	CASSGDGYEQYF
-	TRBJ2-3	TRBV11-1	TRBD1	TGTGCCAGCAGCTCACCGGGACAGGGGGCCGTAGATACGCAGTATTTT	CASSSPGQGAVDTQYF
-	TRBJ1-1	TRBV6-2/TRBV6-3	-	TGTGCCAGCAGTTTAACGGAGACAAAAATTGAAGCTTTCTTT	CASSLTETKIEAFF
-	TRBJ2-7	TRBV7-7	TRBD1	TGTGCCAGCAGCTTAGGACAGGGGAGCTCCTACGAGCAGTACTTC	CASSLGQGSSYEQYF
once	TRBJ1-5	TRBV18	TRBD1	TGTGCCAGCTCACTCAGGGGGTTGATGGAGCCCCAGCATTTT	CASSLRGLMEPQHF
-	TRBJ1-5	TRBV28	-	TGTGCCAGCAGTTTGGGAGGGAGCAATCAGCCCCAGCATTTT	CASSLGGSNQPQHF
-	TRBJ2-7	TRBV14	-	TGTGCCAGCAGCCAAGGCTTAGGCAAATCAACCTACGAGCAGTACTTC	CASSQGLGKSTYEQYF
-	TRBJ2-3	TRBV27	TRBD1	TGTGCCAGCAGTTCACTCCGGACAGGCCTCGTCACAGATACGCAGTATTTT	CASSSLRTGLVTDTQYF
-	TRBJ2-7	TRBV3-1/TRBV3-2	-	TGTGCCAGCAGCCAAAGGTGGACCAGGGGCATAACGAGCGAGCAGTACTTC	CASSQRWTRGITSEQYF
-	TRBJ2-7	TRBV5-6	-	TGTGCCAGCAGTTTGAGACCCGCCGACGAGCAGTACTTC	CASSLRPADEQYF
-	TRBJ1-4	TRBV10-2	-	TGCGCCAGCAGTGAGTCGATTGTTGATAATGAAAAACTGTTTTTT	CASSESIVDNEKLFF
-	TRBJ2-5	TRBV4-3	TRBD2	TGCGCCAGCAGCCAAGATGGCGGGGGCCAAGAGACCCAGTACTTC	CASSQDGGGQETQYF
-	TRBJ2-6	TRBV7-9	-	TGTGCCAGCAGCTTATCCGAGGCTGGGGCCAACGTCCTGACTTTC	CASSLSEAGANVLTF
once	TRBJ1-2	TRBV14	-	TGTGCCAGCAGCCCCGGGACTTATGGCTACACCTTC	CASSPGTYGYTF
-	TRBJ1-1	TRBV19	-	TGTGCCAGCATTGGGTGGACTGAAGCTTTCTTT	CASIGWTEAFF
-	TRBJ2-7	TRBV14	TRBD2	TGTGCCAGCAGCCAAGAATGGCGGACTAGCGCCTACGAGCAGTACTTC	CASSQEWRTSAYEQYF
-	TRBJ2-5	TRBV15	TRBD1	TGTGCCACCAGCAGAGTAGAGGGGACAGGGAAAGAGACCCAGTACTTC	CATSRVEGTGKETQYF
-	TRBJ1-2	TRBV30	TRBD1	TGTGCCTGGAGGGGACAGCTCTATGGCTACACCTTC	CAWRGQLYGYTF
-	TRBJ2-1	TRBV24-1	TRBD1	TGTGCCACCAGTGCACCGGGACAGGGGAACAATGAGCAGTTCTTC	CATSAPGQGNNEQFF
-	TRBJ1-1	TRBV6-1	-	TGTGCCAGCAGCCCCCAGGGTTTTGGCACTGAAGCTTTCTTT	CASSPQGFGTEAFF
-	TRBJ2-1	TRBV4-3	TRBD2	TGCGCCAGCAGCCAAGATGGTCTAGCGGGGGCCAATGAGCAGTTCTTC	CASSQDGLAGANEQFF